This T cell receptor beta chain was retrieved from a study of T cells in Graves' hyperthyroidism and ophthalmopathy (dated by TCRdb to the late 2010s). Concerning the study at large: Peripheral blood was collected at initial diagnosis, before any treatment. A discovery cohort of about a hundred patients, roughly 43 with Graves' ophthalmopathy and approximately 60 with stable Graves' hyperthyroidism, was used to find distinguishing TCR V-J signatures. An independent validation cohort of about 19 hyperthyroidism patients and about 15 patients who later progressed to ophthalmopathy tested prospective prediction of ophthalmopathy. The 80 to 100 discovery patients were randomly divided into training and test sets at a 7:3 ratio. In several Graves' hyperthyroidism patients, the study also compared T-cell repertoires from thyroid tissue with T-cell repertoires from blood. Once sampling was done, hyperthyroidism patients were given methimazole at a starting dose of 30 mg daily, whereas ophthalmopathy patients were given high-dose intravenous methylprednisolone. The paper describes TCR Vbeta CDR3 sequencing of roughly 130 peripheral blood samples, made up of fewer than 50 ophthalmopathy patients, roughly 80 hyperthyroidism patients and 17 progressor patients.

The TCR beta CDR3 regions were amplified from RNA transcripts. A first-round RT-PCR of the TCR CDR3 used the HTBI primer set with the Qiagen OneStep RT-PCR kit. The libraries were constructed in a second round of multiplex PCR and then size-selected and purified. Paired-end sequencing of the libraries was performed with 100 bp reads on an Illumina HiSeq2000. The paper's data handling went like this. SOAPnuke was used to process the raw data, throwing out any read that contained adapters or uncalled bases, had a mean Phred below 15, or lacked an exact constant-primer or identifier match. High-quality paired reads were merged using COPE v1.2.5, and each unique nucleotide sequence was defined as a clonotype. MiTCR v1.1 was used to align the clonotypes against IMGT TRBV, TRBD and TRBJ reference segments. Analysis was restricted to V-J combinations with a frequency above 0.0001, which covered about 99% of repertoires. The TCS score was defined as the ratio of F50 (clonal expansion) to E x V (chaos), calculated using BLOSUM62-based TCRdist between CDR3 peptides within each V-J. Welch's t-statistics and random forest reduced just over 500 V-J features to 10 to 15, which were used in a naive Bayes classifier (R e1071). Clones were called with MiXCR by TCRdb after fastp trimmed the public reads at Q25, and only in-frame beta chains were retained. Identical CDR3 proteins give one entry, which carries the most common genes and DNA. None of the V and J calls come from the authors' own analysis; TCRdb made them. Across this sample there are about 520,000 distinct CDR3 sequences, with roughly 24% seen only once. Of the sample, approximately 10% falls within the top ten clones.

Broad study findings and their caveats: In validation, the model predicted progression to ophthalmopathy with roughly 66% sensitivity and less than 75% specificity, a median of roughly seven months before onset. No statistical method was used to fix the sample size in advance, and group allocation was not hidden from the investigators. In cross-validation, a model built on a 13 V-J signature told ophthalmopathy apart from stable hyperthyroidism with 87.88% sensitivity and around 84% specificity, and in testing the same model reached 80%/75%. Most expanded thyroid clonotypes (frequency above 0.001) were also found in blood, which suggests that blood repertoires may mirror thyroid immune responses.

Ophthalmopathy patients had moderately to severely active disease, Clinical Activity Score of at least 3, NOSPECS grade of at least 4, and duration under 3 months. Patients with uncontrolled infections, other autoimmune diseases, pregnancy or lactation were excluded. Diagnoses relied on clinical symptoms, serum thyroxine and TRAb, thyroid ultrasound and orbital computed tomography. PBMCs were isolated from about 9.2 ml of fresh peripheral blood by Ficoll-Paque density gradient centrifugation. Total RNA was extracted using Trizol reagent, and RNA quality was assessed on an Agilent 2100 Bioanalyzer. This clonotype has ten or more counts. Its antigen is unknown. It has no much larger one-base neighbor in the sample; base qualities were not kept. The CDR3 holds 15 amino acids from the cysteine to the phenylalanine. Of the read, only the CDR3 DNA is kept; its 45 bases are in frame from base 1. For CDR1 and CDR2, the germline V gene (reference sequence) lists LNHDA and SQIVND. Relative to germline, V is missing 6 bases and J is missing 1 base, with 7 bases of the junction outside any gene match.

Recombination joined TRBV19 with TRBJ1-1, with 8 bases matching TRBD1. The origin of this receptor is a woman under 40 with Graves' ophthalmopathy. The specimen was blood. The CDR3 reads CASRMTGAGNTEAFF. The DNA sequence is given as TGTGCCAGTAGGATGACAGGGGCAGGGAACACTGAAGCTTTCTTT.